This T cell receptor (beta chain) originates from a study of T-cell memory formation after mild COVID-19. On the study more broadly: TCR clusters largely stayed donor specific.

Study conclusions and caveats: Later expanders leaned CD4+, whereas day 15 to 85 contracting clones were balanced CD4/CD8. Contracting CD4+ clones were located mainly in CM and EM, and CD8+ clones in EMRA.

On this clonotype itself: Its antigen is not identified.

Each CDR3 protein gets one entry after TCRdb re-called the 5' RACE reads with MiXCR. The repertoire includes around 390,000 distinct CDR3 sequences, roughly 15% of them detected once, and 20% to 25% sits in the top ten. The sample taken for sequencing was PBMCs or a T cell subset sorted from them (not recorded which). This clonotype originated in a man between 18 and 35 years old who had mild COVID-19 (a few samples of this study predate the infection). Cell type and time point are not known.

As DNA, the CDR3 is TGCGCCAGCAGCTTGGAGGGGCCCTTGAATGGCTACACCTTC. Translating gives CASSLEGPLNGYTF. The rearrangement links TRBV5-1 to TRBJ1-2; the D gene is possibly TRBD1 (5 bases). The CDR3 spans 14 residues. The V and J ends lost 0 bases and 6 bases respectively, with 12 bases between them. Germline V gene data show CDR1 as SGHRS and CDR2 as YFSETQ.